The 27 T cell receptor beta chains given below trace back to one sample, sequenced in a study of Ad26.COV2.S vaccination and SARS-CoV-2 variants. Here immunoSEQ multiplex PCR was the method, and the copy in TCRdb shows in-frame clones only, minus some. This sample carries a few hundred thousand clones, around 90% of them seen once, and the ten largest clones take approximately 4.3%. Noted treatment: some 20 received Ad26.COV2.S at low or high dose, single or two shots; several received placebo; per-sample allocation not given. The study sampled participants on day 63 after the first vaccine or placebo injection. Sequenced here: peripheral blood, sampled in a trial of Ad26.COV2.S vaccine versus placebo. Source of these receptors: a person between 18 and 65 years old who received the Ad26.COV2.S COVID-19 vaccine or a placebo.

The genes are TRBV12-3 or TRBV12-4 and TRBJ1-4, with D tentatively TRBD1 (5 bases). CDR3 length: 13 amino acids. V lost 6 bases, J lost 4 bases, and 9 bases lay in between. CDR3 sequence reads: CASRAGFNEKLFF. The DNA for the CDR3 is TGTGCCAGCAGGGCAGGGTTTAATGAAAAACTGTTTTTT.

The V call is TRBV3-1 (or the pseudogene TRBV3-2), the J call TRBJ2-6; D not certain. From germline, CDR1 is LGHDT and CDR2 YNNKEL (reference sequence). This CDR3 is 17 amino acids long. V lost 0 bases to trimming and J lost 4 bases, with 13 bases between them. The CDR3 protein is CASSQDRAGRGANVLTF. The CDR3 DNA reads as TGTGCCAGCAGCCAAGATCGGGCCGGTCGGGGGGCCAACGTCCTGACTTTC.

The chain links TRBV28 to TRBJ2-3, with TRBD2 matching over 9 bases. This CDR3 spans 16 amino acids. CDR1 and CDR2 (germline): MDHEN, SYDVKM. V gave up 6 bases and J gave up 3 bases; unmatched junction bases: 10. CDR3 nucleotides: TGTGCCAGCAGCATTAGCGGGAGTGTTGAAACAGATACGCAGTATTTT. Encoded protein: CASSISGSVETDTQYF.

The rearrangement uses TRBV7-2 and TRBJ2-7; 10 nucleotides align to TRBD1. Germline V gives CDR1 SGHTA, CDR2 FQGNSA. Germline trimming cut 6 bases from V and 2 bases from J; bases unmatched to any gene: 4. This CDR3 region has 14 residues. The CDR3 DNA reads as TGTGCCAGCAGAACAGGACAGGGGGCCTACGAGCAGTACTTC. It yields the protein CASRTGQGAYEQYF.

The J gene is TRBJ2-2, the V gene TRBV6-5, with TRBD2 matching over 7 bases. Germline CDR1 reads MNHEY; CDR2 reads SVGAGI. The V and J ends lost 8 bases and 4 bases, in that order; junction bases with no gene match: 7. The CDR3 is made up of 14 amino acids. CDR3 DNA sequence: TGTGCCAGCTATCGGGGCGGGAGCACCGGGGAGCTGTTTTTT. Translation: CASYRGGSTGELFF.

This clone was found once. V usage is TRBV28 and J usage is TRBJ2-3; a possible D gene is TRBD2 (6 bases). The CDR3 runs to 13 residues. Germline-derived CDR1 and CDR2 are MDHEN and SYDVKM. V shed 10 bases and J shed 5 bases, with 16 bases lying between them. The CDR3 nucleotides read TGTGCCATCAGGGACTCCGGCGGAGATACGCAGTATTTT. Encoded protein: CAIRDSGGDTQYF.

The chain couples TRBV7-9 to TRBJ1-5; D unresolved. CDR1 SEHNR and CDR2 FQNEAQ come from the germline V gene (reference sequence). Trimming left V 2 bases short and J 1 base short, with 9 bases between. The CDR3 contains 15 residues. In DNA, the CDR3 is TGTGCCAGCAGCTTATCTTCTGAGAGCAATCAGCCCCAGCATTTT. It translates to CASSLSSESNQPQHF.

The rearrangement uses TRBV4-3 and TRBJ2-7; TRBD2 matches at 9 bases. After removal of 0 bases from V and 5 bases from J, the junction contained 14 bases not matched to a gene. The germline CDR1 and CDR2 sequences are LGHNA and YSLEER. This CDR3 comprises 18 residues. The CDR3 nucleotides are TGCGCCAGCAGCCAAGATCTTCGGCTAGCGGGACGTCCACACGAGCAGTACTTC. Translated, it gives CASSQDLRLAGRPHEQYF.

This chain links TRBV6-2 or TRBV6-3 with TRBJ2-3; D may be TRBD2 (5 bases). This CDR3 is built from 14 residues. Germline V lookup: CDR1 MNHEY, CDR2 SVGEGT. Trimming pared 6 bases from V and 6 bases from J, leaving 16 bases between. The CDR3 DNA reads TGTGCCAGCAGCACGAGAGGGCCAACGGATACGCAGTATTTT. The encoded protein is CASSTRGPTDTQYF.

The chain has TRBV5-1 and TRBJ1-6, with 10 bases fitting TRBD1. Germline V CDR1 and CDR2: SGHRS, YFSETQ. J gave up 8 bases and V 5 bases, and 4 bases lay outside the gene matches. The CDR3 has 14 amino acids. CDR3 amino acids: CASSSGTGDSPLHF. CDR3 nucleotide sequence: TGCGCCAGCAGTTCCGGGACAGGGGATTCACCCCTCCACTTT.

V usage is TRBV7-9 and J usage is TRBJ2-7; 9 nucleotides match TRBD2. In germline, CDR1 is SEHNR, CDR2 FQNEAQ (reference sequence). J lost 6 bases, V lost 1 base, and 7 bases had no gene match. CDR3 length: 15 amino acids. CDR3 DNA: TGTGCCAGCAGCTTAGTCCCTAGCGGGATCGCCGAGCAGTACTTC. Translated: CASSLVPSGIAEQYF.

CDR3 amino acids: CASSQEGGGTNEKLFF. CDR3 nucleotide sequence: TGCGCCAGCAGCCAAGAGGGGGGGGGAACTAATGAAAAACTGTTTTTT. The chain recombines TRBV4-3 with TRBJ1-4, with D maybe TRBD1 (5 bases). Between the trimmed V and J ends, which lost 0 bases and 1 base, there was a span of 9 bases. The CDR3 runs to 16 residues. The germline CDR1 and CDR2 sequences are LGHNA and YSLEER.

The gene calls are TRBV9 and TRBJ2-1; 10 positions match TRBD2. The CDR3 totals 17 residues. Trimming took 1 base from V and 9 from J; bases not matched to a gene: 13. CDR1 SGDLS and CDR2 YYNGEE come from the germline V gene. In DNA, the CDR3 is TGTGCCAGCAGCGTATATACTAGCGGGGAACGGGCGGGTGAGCAGTTCTTC. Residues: CASSVYTSGERAGEQFF.

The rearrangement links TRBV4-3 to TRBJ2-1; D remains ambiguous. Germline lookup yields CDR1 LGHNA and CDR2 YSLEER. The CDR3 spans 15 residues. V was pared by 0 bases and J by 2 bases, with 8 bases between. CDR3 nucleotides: TGCGCCAGCAGCCAAGAAAGCGAGACCTACAATGAGCAGTTCTTC. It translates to CASSQESETYNEQFF.

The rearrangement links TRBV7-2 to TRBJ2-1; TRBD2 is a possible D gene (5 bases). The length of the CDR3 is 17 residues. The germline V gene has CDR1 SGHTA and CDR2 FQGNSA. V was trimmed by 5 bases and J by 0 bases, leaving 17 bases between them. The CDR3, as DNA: TGTGCCAGCAGCCCACATCTCGGGATCAGCTCCTACAATGAGCAGTTCTTC. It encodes CASSPHLGISSYNEQFF.

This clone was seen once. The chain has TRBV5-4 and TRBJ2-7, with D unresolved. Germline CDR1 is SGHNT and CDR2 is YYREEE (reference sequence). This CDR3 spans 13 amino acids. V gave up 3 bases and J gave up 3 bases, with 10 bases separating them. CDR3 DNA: TGTGCCAGCAGCTCCTATGGAAGCTACGAGCAGTACTTC. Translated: CASSSYGSYEQYF.

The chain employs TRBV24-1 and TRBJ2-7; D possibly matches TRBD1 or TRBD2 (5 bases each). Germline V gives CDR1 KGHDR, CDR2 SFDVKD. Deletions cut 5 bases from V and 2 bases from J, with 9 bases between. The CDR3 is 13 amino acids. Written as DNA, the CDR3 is TGTGCCACCAGTGTGCGAGGGGCCTACGAGCAGTACTTC. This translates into CATSVRGAYEQYF.

The CDR3 is CASSSGQGPSSTDTQYF. The CDR3 bases are TGTGCCAGCAGTTCGGGACAGGGGCCCTCTAGCACAGATACGCAGTATTTT. This chain joins TRBV6-2 or TRBV6-3 and TRBJ2-3; 10 positions match TRBD1. The CDR3 is 17 residues long. J lost 0 bases, V lost 4 bases, and 7 bases had no gene match. Germline V CDR1 and CDR2: MNHEY, SVGEGT.

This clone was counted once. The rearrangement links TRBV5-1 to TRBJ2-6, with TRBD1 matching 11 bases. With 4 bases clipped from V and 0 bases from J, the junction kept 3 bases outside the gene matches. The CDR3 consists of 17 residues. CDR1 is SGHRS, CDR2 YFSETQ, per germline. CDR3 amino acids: CASSLGTGGSGANVLTF. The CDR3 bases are TGCGCCAGCAGCCTCGGGACAGGGGGCTCTGGGGCCAACGTCCTGACTTTC.

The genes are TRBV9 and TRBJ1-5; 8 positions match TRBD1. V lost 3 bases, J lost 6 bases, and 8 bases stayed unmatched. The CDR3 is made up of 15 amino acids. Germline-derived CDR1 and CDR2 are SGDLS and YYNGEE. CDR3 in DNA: TGTGCCAGCAGCGCATCCGGGACAGGAGGTCAGCCCCAGCATTTT. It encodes CASSASGTGGQPQHF. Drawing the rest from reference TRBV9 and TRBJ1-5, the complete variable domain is DSGVTQTPKHLITATGQRVTLRCSPRSGDLSVYWYQQSLDQGLQFLIQYYNGEERAKGNILERFSAQQFPDLHSELNLSSLELGDSALYFCASSASGTGGQPQHFGDGTRLSIL.

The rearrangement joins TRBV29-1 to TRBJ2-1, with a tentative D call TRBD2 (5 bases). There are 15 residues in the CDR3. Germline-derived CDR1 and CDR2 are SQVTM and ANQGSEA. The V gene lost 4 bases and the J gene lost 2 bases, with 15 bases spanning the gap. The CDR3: CSVVYEEGPYNEQFF. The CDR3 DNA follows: TGCAGCGTTGTATACGAAGAGGGCCCCTACAATGAGCAGTTCTTC.

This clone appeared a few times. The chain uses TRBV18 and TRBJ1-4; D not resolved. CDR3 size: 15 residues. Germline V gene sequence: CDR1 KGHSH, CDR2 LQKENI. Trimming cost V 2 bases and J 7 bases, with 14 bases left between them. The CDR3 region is CASSPVGSLSEKLFF. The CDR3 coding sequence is TGTGCCAGCTCACCAGTTGGCAGTTTAAGTGAAAAACTGTTTTTT.

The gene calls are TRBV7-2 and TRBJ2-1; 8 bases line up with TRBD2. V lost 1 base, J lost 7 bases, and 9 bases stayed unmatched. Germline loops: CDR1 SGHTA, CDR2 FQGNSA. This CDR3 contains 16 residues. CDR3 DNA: TGTGCCAGCAGCTTAGTAAGCGGGAGTGGATGGAATGAGCAGTTCTTC. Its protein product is CASSLVSGSGWNEQFF. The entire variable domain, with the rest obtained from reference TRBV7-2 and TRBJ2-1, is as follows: GAGVSQSPSNKVTEKGKDVELRCDPISGHTALYWYRQSLGQGLEFLIYFQGNSAPDKSGLPSDRFSAERTGGSVSTLTIQRTQQEDSAVYLCASSLVSGSGWNEQFFGPGTRLTVL.

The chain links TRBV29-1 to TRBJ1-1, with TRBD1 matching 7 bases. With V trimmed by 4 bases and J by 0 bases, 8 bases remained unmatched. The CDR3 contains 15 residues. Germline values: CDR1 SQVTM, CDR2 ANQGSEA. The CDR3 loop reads CSVVGTGEVNTEAFF. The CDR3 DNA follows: TGCAGCGTTGTAGGTACAGGGGAAGTGAACACTGAAGCTTTCTTT.

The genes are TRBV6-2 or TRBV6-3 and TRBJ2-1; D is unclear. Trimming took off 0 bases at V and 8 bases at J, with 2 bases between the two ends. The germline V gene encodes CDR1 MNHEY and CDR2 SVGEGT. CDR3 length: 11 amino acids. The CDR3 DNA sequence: TGTGCCAGCAGTTACTCAGATGAGCAGTTCTTC. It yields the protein CASSYSDEQFF.

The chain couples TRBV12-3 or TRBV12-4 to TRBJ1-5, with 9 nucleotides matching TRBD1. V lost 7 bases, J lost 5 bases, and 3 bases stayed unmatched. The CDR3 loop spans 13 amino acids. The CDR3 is CASNDRGDQPQHF. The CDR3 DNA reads TGTGCCAGCAACGACAGGGGGGATCAGCCCCAGCATTTT.

Here the CDR3 reads CRAGLETQYF. DNA of the CDR3: TGCAGAGCGGGATTAGAGACCCAGTACTTC. The chain uses TRBV20-1 and TRBJ2-5, with 7 positions matching TRBD2. CDR1 DFQATT and CDR2 SNEGSKA come from the germline V gene (reference sequence). The CDR3 length is 10 residues.